This T cell receptor beta chain was captured by sequencing in a study of T cells in Graves' hyperthyroidism and ophthalmopathy. Whole-study findings and limits: With a median lead of roughly 6.2 months before onset, the model predicted ophthalmopathy.

Over 18 months, lack of ophthalmopathy progression marked Graves' hyperthyroidism as stable. RNA transcripts provided the source from which TCR beta CDR3 regions were amplified. The primer set for the first-round RT-PCR of the TCR CDR3 was HTBI. TCRdb ran MiXCR on the multiplex PCR reads and lists one entry per CDR3 protein. Seen here are some 200,000 distinct CDR3 sequences, roughly 17% observed once, and the top ten hold under 65%. Trimming cost V 0 bases and J 7 bases, with 9 bases left between them. In germline, CDR1 is MGHRA, CDR2 YSYEKL. The length of the CDR3 is 13 residues. This clonotype showed up many times. Its cognate antigen is unknown.

This receptor was taken from a man in his fifties with Graves' hyperthyroidism. The chain links TRBV4-1 to TRBJ1-1; tentatively, D is TRBD1 (5 bases). Sequenced input: blood. CDR3 in DNA: TGCGCCAGCAGCCAAGACAGGGAGGGTGAAGCTTTCTTT. It codes for CASSQDREGEAFF.